There are a few counts of the clone carrying this T cell receptor beta chain. Its antigen is not identified. This sample is drawn from a study of T-cell reconstitution after alpha-beta-depleted transplantation in children. Findings and limits, study-wide: After one year, T-cell counts and TCRbeta diversity mostly came from new T cells. In patients about two months after transplant, alpha-beta T cells reportedly arose from several hundred expanded graft clones. Some patients owed their high day-60 TCRbeta diversity to surviving recipient T cells and thymic progenitors.

The CDR3 is made up of 14 amino acids. V dropped 4 bases and J dropped 5 bases, with 12 bases sitting between them. Preparing the TCRbeta library involved the use of unique molecular identifiers. TCRdb passed the PCR reads through MiXCR, listing each CDR3 protein once. The sample contains under 300,000 distinct CDR3 sequences, roughly 11% of which appear only once. The chain carries TRBV12-3 or TRBV12-4 and TRBJ2-1, with D possibly being TRBD2 (5 bases). The material was peripheral blood, obtained 180 days after TCRalphabeta/CD19-depleted stem cell transplant. This sequence was found in a male patient under 10 years old who had a stem cell transplant for chronic granulomatous disease, so the T cells may come from the graft donor. The CDR3 sequence: CASSYYEGNNEQFF. CDR3 DNA sequence: TGTGCCAGCAGTTACTATGAGGGCAACAATGAGCAGTTCTTC.